The subject of this entry is one TCR beta chain. What it recognizes is unknown. This sample stems from a study of T cell responses to AZD1222 COVID-19 vaccine. Study observations and caveats: Clonal diversity may have been underestimated in mostly white British donors. Once two AZD1222 doses were given, Spike-specific TCR breadth and depth went up.

The CDR3 extends over 13 amino acids. The V end lost 3 bases, the J end lost 6 bases, and 11 bases lay between the germline ends. Using immunoSEQ multiplex PCR, the repertoire was profiled, and TCRdb retains in-frame clones only, with some absent. The sample yields 150,000 to 200,000 clones, more than 80% seen once. This specimen was peripheral blood, taken 28 days after the second dose of the MenACWY control vaccine. The chain uses TRBV12-3 or TRBV12-4 and TRBJ1-1; perhaps TRBD1 as D (6 bases). The source is an adult who received the MenACWY meningococcal vaccine as a control. The CDR3 nucleotides read TGTGCCAGCAGTTTCAGGGGTAGGCCTGAAGCTTTCTTT. Residues: CASSFRGRPEAFF.